The subject of this entry is one T cell receptor beta chain. Its antigen is not identified. The data belong to a study of T cell responses to AZD1222 COVID-19 vaccine. Study-wide findings and caveats: Spike regions recognized by vaccine-associated CD4 TCRs spanned the protein, led by 160-218 and 743-854.

V shed 4 bases and J shed 0 bases, with 6 bases lying between them. The CDR3 extends over 13 amino acids. Per germline, CDR1 KGHSY and CDR2 FQNENV. Profiling relied on immunoSEQ multiplex PCR, and the TCRdb table lists in-frame clones only, not all of them. The table includes tens of thousands of clones, 89% detected once. The sample in question was peripheral blood, obtained 28 days after the second AZD1222 dose. The chain carries TRBV16 and TRBJ1-1; D is unclear. This clonotype was obtained from an adult who received the AZD1222 COVID-19 vaccine. The CDR3 region is CASSLSMNTEAFF. As DNA, the CDR3 is TGTGCCAGCAGCCTTAGTATGAACACTGAAGCTTTCTTT.